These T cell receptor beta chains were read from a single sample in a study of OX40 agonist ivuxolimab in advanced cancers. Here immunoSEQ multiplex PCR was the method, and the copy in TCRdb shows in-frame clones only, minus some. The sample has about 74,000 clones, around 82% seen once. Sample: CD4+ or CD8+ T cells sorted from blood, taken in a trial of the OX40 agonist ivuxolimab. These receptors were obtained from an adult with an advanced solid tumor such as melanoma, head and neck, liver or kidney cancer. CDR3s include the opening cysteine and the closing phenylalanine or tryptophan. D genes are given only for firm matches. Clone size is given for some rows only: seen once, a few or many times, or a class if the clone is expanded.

CDR3nt: TGTGCCAGCAGCTTGCTCGGCGGTATGAACACTGAAGCTTTCTTT; CDR3aa: CASSLLGGMNTEAFF; j_gene: TRBJ1-1; abundance: NA; v_gene: TRBV5-5; d_gene: NA
CDR3nt: TGTGCCAGCAGCCCCGGGACTTTCTCCTACGAGCAGTACTTC; CDR3aa: CASSPGTFSYEQYF; j_gene: TRBJ2-7; abundance: NA; v_gene: TRBV2; d_gene: NA
CDR3nt: TGTGCCGGGTCTGGTGCGGGAGGGCCCCAAGAGACCCAGTACTTC; CDR3aa: CAGSGAGGPQETQYF; j_gene: TRBJ2-5; abundance: NA; v_gene: TRBV5-4; d_gene: TRBD2
CDR3nt: TGTGCCACTGGGGATAGGGAGCGGGGCTACAATGAGCAGTTCTTC; CDR3aa: CATGDRERGYNEQFF; j_gene: TRBJ2-1; abundance: NA; v_gene: TRBV15; d_gene: TRBD2
CDR3nt: TGCGCCAGCAGCCAAGATCTCCTAGCGGGGGATACGCAGTATTTT; CDR3aa: CASSQDLLAGDTQYF; j_gene: TRBJ2-3; abundance: NA; v_gene: TRBV4-3; d_gene: TRBD2
CDR3nt: TGTGCCAGCAGCTCAGGACCCTTCACCGGGGAGCTGTTTTTT; CDR3aa: CASSSGPFTGELFF; j_gene: TRBJ2-2; abundance: NA; v_gene: TRBV7-3; d_gene: NA
CDR3nt: TGTGCCTGGAGGGGCTCCCAGATTACCTACGAGCAGTACTTC; CDR3aa: CAWRGSQITYEQYF; j_gene: TRBJ2-7; abundance: NA; v_gene: TRBV30; d_gene: NA
CDR3nt: TGTGCCAGCAGCTTACATGATGAGCAGTTCTTC; CDR3aa: CASSLHDEQFF; j_gene: TRBJ2-1; abundance: NA; v_gene: TRBV5-4; d_gene: NA
CDR3nt: TGCGCCAGCAGCCTCCGTGGAGGGTCAGCCTACACAGATACGCAGTATTTT; CDR3aa: CASSLRGGSAYTDTQYF; j_gene: TRBJ2-3; abundance: NA; v_gene: TRBV4-3; d_gene: NA
CDR3nt: TGCGCCAGCAGCTTGGGTGGTTCCGGGGCGGACGAGCAGTACTTC; CDR3aa: CASSLGGSGADEQYF; j_gene: TRBJ2-7; abundance: NA; v_gene: TRBV5-1; d_gene: NA
CDR3nt: TGTGCCAGCAGTGAGGGAAATACGCAGTATTTT; CDR3aa: CASSEGNTQYF; j_gene: TRBJ2-3; abundance: NA; v_gene: TRBV2; d_gene: NA
CDR3nt: TGTGCCAGCAGGGAGAGCGGGGCCTACAATGAGCAGTTCTTC; CDR3aa: CASRESGAYNEQFF; j_gene: TRBJ2-1; abundance: NA; v_gene: TRBV6-5; d_gene: TRBD2
CDR3nt: TGTGCCAGCAGAGCCCGGGACCCCAGGGGGGTAGGCTATGGCTACACCTTC; CDR3aa: CASRARDPRGVGYGYTF; j_gene: TRBJ1-2; abundance: NA; v_gene: TRBV2; d_gene: TRBD1
CDR3nt: TGTGCCAGCAGTTCCGGCGGACAGGGAATCCACGAGCAGTACTTC; CDR3aa: CASSSGGQGIHEQYF; j_gene: TRBJ2-7; abundance: NA; v_gene: TRBV28; d_gene: TRBD1
CDR3nt: TGTGCCAGCAGCTTAGGGGAGGCCAAAAACATTCAGTACTTC; CDR3aa: CASSLGEAKNIQYF; j_gene: TRBJ2-4; abundance: NA; v_gene: TRBV7-2; d_gene: NA
CDR3nt: TGTGCTAGTGGTTTCGCGACCCAGGGGGGCTATGGCTACACCTTC; CDR3aa: CASGFATQGGYGYTF; j_gene: TRBJ1-2; abundance: NA; v_gene: TRBV12-5; d_gene: TRBD1
CDR3nt: TGCAGCGTGGGATCGACAGGACGACACACAGATACGCAGTATTTT; CDR3aa: CSVGSTGRHTDTQYF; j_gene: TRBJ2-3; abundance: NA; v_gene: TRBV29-1; d_gene: NA
CDR3nt: TGCGCCAGCAGCCCGGGGATGGAATATTCACCCCTCCACTTT; CDR3aa: CASSPGMEYSPLHF; j_gene: TRBJ1-6; abundance: few; v_gene: TRBV5-1; d_gene: NA
CDR3nt: TGTGCCTGGAGTGTACAATCGGCCTATGGCTACACCTTC; CDR3aa: CAWSVQSAYGYTF; j_gene: TRBJ1-2; abundance: NA; v_gene: TRBV30; d_gene: NA
CDR3nt: TGTGCCAGCAGCGTAGGCGTTGGGGGACAGGTTGTGGGCACAGATACGCAGTATTTT; CDR3aa: CASSVGVGGQVVGTDTQYF; j_gene: TRBJ2-3; abundance: NA; v_gene: TRBV9; d_gene: TRBD1
CDR3nt: TGTGCCAGCAGACCAGGCAGTAGCGGCCAAGAGACCCAGTACTTC; CDR3aa: CASRPGSSGQETQYF; j_gene: TRBJ2-5; abundance: NA; v_gene: TRBV7-2; d_gene: NA
CDR3nt: TGCGCCAGCAGCCAAACCGACCGGGGCGACAATCAGCCCCAGCATTTT; CDR3aa: CASSQTDRGDNQPQHF; j_gene: TRBJ1-5; abundance: NA; v_gene: TRBV4-1; d_gene: NA
CDR3nt: TGTGCCATCAGTGGCAACACCGGGGAGCTGTTTTTT; CDR3aa: CAISGNTGELFF; j_gene: TRBJ2-2; abundance: NA; v_gene: TRBV10-3; d_gene: NA
CDR3nt: TGTGCCAGCAGCTTACAGGGAAACATTCAGTACTTC; CDR3aa: CASSLQGNIQYF; j_gene: TRBJ2-4; abundance: NA; v_gene: TRBV7-2; d_gene: NA
CDR3nt: TGCGCCAGCAGCCAACTAGCGGGAGTCAATGAGCAGTTCTTC; CDR3aa: CASSQLAGVNEQFF; j_gene: TRBJ2-1; abundance: NA; v_gene: TRBV4-3; d_gene: TRBD2
CDR3nt: TGCAGCGTTTCCGGGACAAAGTACGAGCAGTACTTC; CDR3aa: CSVSGTKYEQYF; j_gene: TRBJ2-7; abundance: NA; v_gene: TRBV29-1; d_gene: NA
CDR3nt: TGTGCCAGCAGCTTAAGGGGGGATCCCTACAATGAGCAGTTCTTC; CDR3aa: CASSLRGDPYNEQFF; j_gene: TRBJ2-1; abundance: NA; v_gene: TRBV7-3; d_gene: NA
CDR3nt: TGTGCCACCAGCGTAGAAGCGGGGGGGATGACAGATACGCAGTATTTT; CDR3aa: CATSVEAGGMTDTQYF; j_gene: TRBJ2-3; abundance: NA; v_gene: TRBV15; d_gene: TRBD2
CDR3nt: TGTGCCAGCAGTCTGAGAATAGAGAGCACAGATACGCAGTATTTT; CDR3aa: CASSLRIESTDTQYF; j_gene: TRBJ2-3; abundance: NA; v_gene: TRBV27; d_gene: NA
CDR3nt: TGTGCCAGCAGTTTATTCCGGACAGGGGGAGCTGAAGCTTTCTTT; CDR3aa: CASSLFRTGGAEAFF; j_gene: TRBJ1-1; abundance: NA; v_gene: TRBV27; d_gene: TRBD1
CDR3nt: TGTGCCAGCTCACCACGCCTAGCGGGAGGCAATGAGCAGTTCTTC; CDR3aa: CASSPRLAGGNEQFF; j_gene: TRBJ2-1; abundance: NA; v_gene: TRBV18; d_gene: TRBD2
CDR3nt: TGTGCCAGCAGCTTAAAATTCCAGGGTTCACCCCTCCACTTT; CDR3aa: CASSLKFQGSPLHF; j_gene: TRBJ1-6; abundance: NA; v_gene: TRBV7-2; d_gene: NA
CDR3nt: TGCGCCAGCAGCTTGCCTAGCGGGGAAGGTAATGAGCAGTTCTTC; CDR3aa: CASSLPSGEGNEQFF; j_gene: TRBJ2-1; abundance: NA; v_gene: TRBV5-1; d_gene: TRBD2
CDR3nt: TGTGCCAGCAGTGAAGCCTTCGGAAGCACAGATACGCAGTATTTT; CDR3aa: CASSEAFGSTDTQYF; j_gene: TRBJ2-3; abundance: NA; v_gene: TRBV6-1; d_gene: NA
CDR3nt: TGCGCCAGCAGCTTGTGGGAGACCCAGTACTTC; CDR3aa: CASSLWETQYF; j_gene: TRBJ2-5; abundance: NA; v_gene: TRBV5-1; d_gene: NA
CDR3nt: TGTGCCACCAGCAGAGATCTGGGACTTTCGAACACCGGGGAGCTGTTTTTT; CDR3aa: CATSRDLGLSNTGELFF; j_gene: TRBJ2-2; abundance: once; v_gene: TRBV15; d_gene: NA
CDR3nt: TGCAGCGCCCGGCGAGGACCAGGGTCACCCCTCCACTTT; CDR3aa: CSARRGPGSPLHF; j_gene: TRBJ1-6; abundance: once; v_gene: TRBV29-1; d_gene: NA
CDR3nt: TGTGCCAGCTCACCATTAGGGATGCAACGGGGGGGCGGCACAGATACGCAGTATTTT; CDR3aa: CASSPLGMQRGGGTDTQYF; j_gene: TRBJ2-3; abundance: NA; v_gene: TRBV18; d_gene: TRBD2
CDR3nt: TGCGCCAGCAGCTCCCGGGGGCAAAACATTCAGTACTTC; CDR3aa: CASSSRGQNIQYF; j_gene: TRBJ2-4; abundance: few; v_gene: TRBV5-1; d_gene: NA
CDR3nt: TGTGCCAGCAGCTTAGTGAGGGGGCAAGGGGAGCAGTACTTC; CDR3aa: CASSLVRGQGEQYF; j_gene: TRBJ2-7; abundance: NA; v_gene: TRBV11-2; d_gene: TRBD1
CDR3nt: TGTGCCAGCAGGAGGACAGTTTCTGAAAAAACCGCGGGGGAGCAGTACTTC; CDR3aa: CASRRTVSEKTAGEQYF; j_gene: TRBJ2-7; abundance: once; v_gene: TRBV2; d_gene: NA
CDR3nt: TGTGCCAGCAGTCCGCCACGTAAAGAGACCCAGTACTTC; CDR3aa: CASSPPRKETQYF; j_gene: TRBJ2-5; abundance: NA; v_gene: TRBV27; d_gene: NA
CDR3nt: TGTGCCAGCAGTGAAGACAGTCCTAATGAAAAACTGTTTTTT; CDR3aa: CASSEDSPNEKLFF; j_gene: TRBJ1-4; abundance: once; v_gene: TRBV6-5; d_gene: NA
CDR3nt: TGTGCCAGCAGCTCAGCCCAGGGCTGGACTGAAGCTTTCTTT; CDR3aa: CASSSAQGWTEAFF; j_gene: TRBJ1-1; abundance: NA; v_gene: TRBV5-4; d_gene: NA
CDR3nt: TGTGCCAGCAGCTTAGAGTGGAACACCGGGGAGCTGTTTTTT; CDR3aa: CASSLEWNTGELFF; j_gene: TRBJ2-2; abundance: NA; v_gene: TRBV7-6; d_gene: NA
CDR3nt: TGTGCCAGCAGCTTAGGCGCCAGGGACTCCTACGAGCAGTACTTC; CDR3aa: CASSLGARDSYEQYF; j_gene: TRBJ2-7; abundance: NA; v_gene: TRBV7-2; d_gene: NA